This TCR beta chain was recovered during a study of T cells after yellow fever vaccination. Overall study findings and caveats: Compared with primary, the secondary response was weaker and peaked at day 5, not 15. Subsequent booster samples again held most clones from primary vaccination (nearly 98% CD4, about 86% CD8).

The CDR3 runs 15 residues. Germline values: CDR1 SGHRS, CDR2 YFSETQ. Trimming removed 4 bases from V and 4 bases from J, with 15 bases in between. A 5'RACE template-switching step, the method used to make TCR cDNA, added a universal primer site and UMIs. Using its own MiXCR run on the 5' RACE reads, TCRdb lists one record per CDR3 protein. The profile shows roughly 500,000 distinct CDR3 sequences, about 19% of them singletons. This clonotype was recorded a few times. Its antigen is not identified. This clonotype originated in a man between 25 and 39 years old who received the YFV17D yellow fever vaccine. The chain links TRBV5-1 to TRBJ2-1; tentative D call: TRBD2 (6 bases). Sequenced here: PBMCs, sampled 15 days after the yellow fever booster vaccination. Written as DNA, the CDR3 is TGCGCCAGCAGCGGGGCGGGGCGGGCTTACAATGAGCAGTTCTTC. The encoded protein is CASSGAGRAYNEQFF.